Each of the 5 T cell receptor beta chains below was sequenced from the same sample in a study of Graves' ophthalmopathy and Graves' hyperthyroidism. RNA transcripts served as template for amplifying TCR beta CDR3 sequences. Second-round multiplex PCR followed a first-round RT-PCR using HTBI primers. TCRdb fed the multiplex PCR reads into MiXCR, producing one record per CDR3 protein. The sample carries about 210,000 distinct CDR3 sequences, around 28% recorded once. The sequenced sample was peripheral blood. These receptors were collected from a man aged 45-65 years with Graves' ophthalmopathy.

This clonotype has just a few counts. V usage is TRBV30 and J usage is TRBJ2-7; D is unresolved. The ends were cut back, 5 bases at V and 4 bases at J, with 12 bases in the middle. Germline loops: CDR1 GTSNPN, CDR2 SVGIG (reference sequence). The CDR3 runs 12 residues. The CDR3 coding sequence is TGTGCCTGGGACGCAGGAGCTTACGAGCAGTACTTC. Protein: CAWDAGAYEQYF.

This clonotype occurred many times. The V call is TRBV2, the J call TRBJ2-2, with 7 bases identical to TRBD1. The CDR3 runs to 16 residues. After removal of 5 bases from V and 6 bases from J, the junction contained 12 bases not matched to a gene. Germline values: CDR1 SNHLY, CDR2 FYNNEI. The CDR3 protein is CASSTRDRTLAGELFF. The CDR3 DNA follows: TGTGCCAGCAGTACCCGGGACAGAACATTGGCCGGGGAGCTGTTTTTT.

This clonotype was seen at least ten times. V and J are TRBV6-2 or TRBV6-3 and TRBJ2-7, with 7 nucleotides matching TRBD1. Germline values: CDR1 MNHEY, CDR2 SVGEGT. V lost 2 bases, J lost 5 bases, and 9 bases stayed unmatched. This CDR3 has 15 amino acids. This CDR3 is CASSYDQGENHEQYF. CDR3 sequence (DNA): TGTGCCAGCAGTTACGACCAGGGGGAAAACCACGAGCAGTACTTC.

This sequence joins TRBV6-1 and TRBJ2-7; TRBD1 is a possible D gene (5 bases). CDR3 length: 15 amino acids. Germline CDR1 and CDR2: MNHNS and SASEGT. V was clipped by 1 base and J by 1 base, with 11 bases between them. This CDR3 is CASSEVQGRSYEQYF. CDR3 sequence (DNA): TGTGCCAGCAGTGAAGTTCAGGGAAGGTCCTACGAGCAGTACTTC.

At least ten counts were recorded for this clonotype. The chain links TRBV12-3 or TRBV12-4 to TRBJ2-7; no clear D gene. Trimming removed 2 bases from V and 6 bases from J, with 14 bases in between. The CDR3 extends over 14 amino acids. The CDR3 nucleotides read TGTGCCAGCAGTTTATTGCCGGCTAGTTCCGAGCAGTACTTC. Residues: CASSLLPASSEQYF.